This entry lists 5 T cell receptor beta chains sequenced from one sample in a study of blood T cell repertoires in COVID-19. TCRdb's table, derived via immunoSEQ multiplex PCR, lists solely in-frame clones and lacks some. This table holds over 250,000 clones, 86% found once. The sequencing input was PBMCs or T cells enriched from blood (not recorded which). The receptors were sampled from a woman aged 18-29 years who had recovered from COVID-19.

The chain links TRBV27 to TRBJ1-2; 7 bases line up with TRBD1. V was clipped by 0 bases and J by 3 bases; unmatched bases: 7. CDR3 length: 16 amino acids. Looked up from germline, CDR1 is MNHEY and CDR2 is SMNVEV (reference sequence). CDR3 in DNA: TGTGCCAGCAGTTTATCGCGCGGCAGGGGGGACTATGGCTACACCTTC. Translation gives CASSLSRGRGDYGYTF.

The chain employs TRBV7-9 and TRBJ1-2; D might be TRBD1 (6 bases). This CDR3 is built from 15 residues. Germline CDR1 is SEHNR and CDR2 is FQNEAQ (reference sequence). The ends were cut back, 4 bases at V and 2 bases at J, with 14 bases in the middle. As DNA, the CDR3 is TGTGCCAGCAGCTCACAGGGACGGGCGAACTATGGCTACACCTTC. Translated, it gives CASSSQGRANYGYTF.

The rearrangement uses TRBV29-1 and TRBJ1-2; TRBD1 agrees at 7 bases. From germline, CDR1 is SQVTM and CDR2 ANQGSEA. There are 14 residues in the CDR3. V shed 4 bases and J 0 bases; nucleotides not matched to a gene: 5. The CDR3 DNA sequence: TGCAGCGTTGGTCCGGGACAGCCTAACTATGGCTACACCTTC. Amino acid sequence: CSVGPGQPNYGYTF.

This chain links TRBV7-9 with TRBJ2-7; 7 bases fit TRBD1. With 4 bases clipped from V and 0 bases from J, the junction kept 12 bases outside the gene matches. Germline V gives CDR1 SEHNR, CDR2 FQNEAQ (reference sequence). The CDR3 spans 17 residues. The CDR3 DNA reads TGTGCCAGCAGCTCAAAGAGCCAGGGGGTTAGCTCCTACGAGCAGTACTTC. Translated: CASSSKSQGVSSYEQYF.

The genes are TRBV7-8 and TRBJ1-1, with D hard to call. Germline-derived CDR1 and CDR2 are SGHVS and FQNEAQ. Trimming shortened V by 11 bases and J by 1 base, and 17 bases separated the two germline ends. The CDR3 has 14 amino acids. CDR3 nucleotide sequence: TGTGCCGGCACCCCTCTCCGGAGGAACACTGAAGCTTTCTTT. Translating it yields CAGTPLRRNTEAFF. Complete variable domain (other parts from reference TRBV7-8 and TRBJ1-1): GAGVSQSPRYKVAKRGQDVALRCDPISGHVSLFWYQQALGQGPEFLTYFQNEAQLDKSGLPSDRFFAERPEGSVSTLKIQRTQQEDSAVYLCAGTPLRRNTEAFFGQGTRLTVV.